This paragraph covers one TCR beta chain sequence. This specimen comes from a study of blood T cell repertoires in COVID-19. Study context: The study drew acute and convalescent COVID-19 samples from the United States, Italy and Spain. Sample material is recorded as cDNA or gDNA derived from T cells, B-cell-depleted T cells, or PBMCs.

The germline V gene has CDR1 LNHNV and CDR2 YYDKDF (reference sequence). The CDR3 loop spans 16 amino acids. V lost 0 bases and J 0 bases, leaving 9 bases between the germline ends. As originally analysed: The authors estimated nucleated cell counts from reference gene primer amplification. The table came from immunoSEQ multiplex PCR; TCRdb's copy has only in-frame clones and leaves some out. V, J and clone size are taken as reported in that table, and D and trimming were inferred from the DNA itself. The table lists 150,000 to 200,000 clones, approximately 86% of them singletons. Material for sequencing was peripheral blood. The chain links TRBV15 to TRBJ2-1, with unresolved D. The source is a man aged 55 to 69 with acute or convalescent COVID-19. CDR3 protein: CATSRDLYLSYNEQFF. CDR3 bases: TGTGCCACCAGCAGAGATCTCTATCTCTCCTACAATGAGCAGTTCTTC.